The entry below describes one T cell receptor (beta chain). The V gene's germline CDR1 is SGDLS and CDR2 YYNGEE. Losses at the gene ends were 4 bases for V and 7 bases for J; bases not matched to a gene: 13. The CDR3 sequence is 15 residues long. The data stem from a study of early T cells in non-severe SARS-CoV-2 infection. MiXCR was run by TCRdb on the 5' RACE reads, yielding one entry per CDR3 protein. The sample has 63,000 or so distinct CDR3 sequences, roughly 10% seen once. The chain is built from TRBV9 and TRBJ1-1; 7 nucleotides agree with TRBD1. This sequence was found in an adult who was a healthcare worker with PCR-confirmed SARS-CoV-2 infection or an uninfected control (not recorded which). Specimen: whole blood, collected at baseline. The CDR3 sequence: CASSPGGGGVGEAFF. The CDR3 nucleotides read TGTGCCAGCAGCCCGGGTGGAGGGGGCGTCGGTGAAGCTTTCTTT.